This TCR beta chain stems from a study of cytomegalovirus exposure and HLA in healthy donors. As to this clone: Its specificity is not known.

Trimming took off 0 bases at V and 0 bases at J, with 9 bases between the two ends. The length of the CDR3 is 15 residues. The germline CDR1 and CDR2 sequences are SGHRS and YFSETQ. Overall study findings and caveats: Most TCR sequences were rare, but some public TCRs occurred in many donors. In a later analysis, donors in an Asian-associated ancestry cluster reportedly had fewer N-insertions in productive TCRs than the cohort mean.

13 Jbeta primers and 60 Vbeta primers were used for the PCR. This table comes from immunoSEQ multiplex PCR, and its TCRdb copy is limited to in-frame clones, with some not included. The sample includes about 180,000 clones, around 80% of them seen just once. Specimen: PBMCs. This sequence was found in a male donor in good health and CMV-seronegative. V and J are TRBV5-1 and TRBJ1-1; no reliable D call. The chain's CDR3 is CASSLEPGMNTEAFF. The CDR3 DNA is TGCGCCAGCAGCTTGGAGCCAGGTATGAACACTGAAGCTTTCTTT.